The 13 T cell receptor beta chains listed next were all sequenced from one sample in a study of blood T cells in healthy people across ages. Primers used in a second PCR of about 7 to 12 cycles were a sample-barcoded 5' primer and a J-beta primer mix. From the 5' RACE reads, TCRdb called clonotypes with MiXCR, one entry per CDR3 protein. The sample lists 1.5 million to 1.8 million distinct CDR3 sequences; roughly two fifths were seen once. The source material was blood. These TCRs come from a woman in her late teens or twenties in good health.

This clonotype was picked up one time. The CDR3 nucleotides are TGTGCCAGCAGCCGACCTGGACAGCCCGGGGAGCTGTTTTTT. It codes for CASSRPGQPGELFF. The rearrangement links TRBV7-9 to TRBJ2-2; D possibly corresponds to TRBD1 (6 bases). The V gene lost 5 bases and the J gene lost 6 bases, with 13 bases spanning the gap. This CDR3 has 14 amino acids. Germline assignment: CDR1 SEHNR and CDR2 FQNEAQ (reference sequence).

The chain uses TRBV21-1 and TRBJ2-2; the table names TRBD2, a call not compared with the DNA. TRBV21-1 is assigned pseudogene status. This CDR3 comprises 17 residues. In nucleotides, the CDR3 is TGTGCCAGCAGCAAAGCCTTGTGGGAGGCGAACACCGGGGAGCTGTTTTTT. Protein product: CASSKALWEANTGELFF.

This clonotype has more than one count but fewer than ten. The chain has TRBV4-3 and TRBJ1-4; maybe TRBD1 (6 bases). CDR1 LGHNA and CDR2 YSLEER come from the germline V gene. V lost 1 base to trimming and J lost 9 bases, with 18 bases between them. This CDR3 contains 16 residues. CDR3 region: CASSQVRETGAQKLFF. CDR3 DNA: TGCGCCAGCAGCCAAGTAAGGGAGACAGGTGCCCAAAAACTGTTTTTT.

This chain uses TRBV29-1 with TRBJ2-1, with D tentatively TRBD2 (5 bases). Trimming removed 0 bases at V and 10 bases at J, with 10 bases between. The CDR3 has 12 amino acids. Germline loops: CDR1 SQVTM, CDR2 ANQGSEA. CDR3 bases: TGCAGCGTTGAAGACCGTTGGGAGGAGCAGTTCTTC. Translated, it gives CSVEDRWEEQFF.

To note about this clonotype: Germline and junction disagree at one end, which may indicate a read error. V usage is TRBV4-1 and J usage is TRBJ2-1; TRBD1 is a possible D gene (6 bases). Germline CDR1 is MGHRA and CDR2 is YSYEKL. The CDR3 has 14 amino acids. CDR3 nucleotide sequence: TGTGCCAGCAGCCAACCCGGACAGTACAATGAGCAGTTCTTC. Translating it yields CASSQPGQYNEQFF.

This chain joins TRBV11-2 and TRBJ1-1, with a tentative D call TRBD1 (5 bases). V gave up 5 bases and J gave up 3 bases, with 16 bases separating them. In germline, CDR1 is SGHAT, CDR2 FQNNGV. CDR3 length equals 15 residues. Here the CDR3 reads CASSENRRYHTEAFF. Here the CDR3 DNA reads TGTGCCAGCAGCGAGAACAGGCGGTATCACACTGAAGCTTTCTTT.

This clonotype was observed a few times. The CDR3 DNA reads TGTGCCAGCAGCGTAGCTGCAGCCGCCTACGAGCAGTACTTC. Residues: CASSVAAAAYEQYF. The V and J genes are TRBV9 and TRBJ2-7; D gene ambiguous. Germline-derived CDR1 and CDR2 are SGDLS and YYNGEE. This CDR3 has 14 residues. V lost 0 bases and J 2 bases, leaving 9 bases between the germline ends.

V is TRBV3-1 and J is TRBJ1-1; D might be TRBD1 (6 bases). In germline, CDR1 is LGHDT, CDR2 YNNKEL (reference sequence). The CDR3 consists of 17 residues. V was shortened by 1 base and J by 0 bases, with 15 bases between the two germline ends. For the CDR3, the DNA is TGTGCCAGCAGCCAAGGAGGCACAGGGTATATGAACACTGAAGCTTTCTTT. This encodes CASSQGGTGYMNTEAFF. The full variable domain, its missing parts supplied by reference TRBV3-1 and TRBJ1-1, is DTAVSQTPKYLVTQMGNDKSIKCEQNLGHDTMYWYKQDSKKFLKIMFSYNNKELIINETVPNRFSPKSPDKAHLNLHINSLELGDSAVYFCASSQGGTGYMNTEAFFGQGTRLTVV.

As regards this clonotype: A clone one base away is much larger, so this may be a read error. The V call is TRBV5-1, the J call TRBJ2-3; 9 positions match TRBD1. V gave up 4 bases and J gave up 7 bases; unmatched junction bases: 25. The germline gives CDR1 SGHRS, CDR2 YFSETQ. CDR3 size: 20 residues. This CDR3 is CASSAGTGTGKMPGGNTQYF. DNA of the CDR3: TGCGCCAGCAGCGCGGGCACCGGGACAGGGAAGATGCCGGGAGGCAATACGCAGTATTTT. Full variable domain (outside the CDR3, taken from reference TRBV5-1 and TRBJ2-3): KAGVTQTPRYLIKTRGQQVTLSCSPISGHRSVSWYQQTPGQGLQFLFEYFSETQRNKGNFPGRFSGRQFSNSRSEMNVSTLELGDSALYLCASSAGTGTGKMPGGNTQYFGPGTRLTVL.

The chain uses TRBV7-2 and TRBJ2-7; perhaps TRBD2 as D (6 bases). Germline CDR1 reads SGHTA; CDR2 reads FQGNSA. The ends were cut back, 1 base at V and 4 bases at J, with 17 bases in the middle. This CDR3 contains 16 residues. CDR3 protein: CASSLVTASESYEQYF. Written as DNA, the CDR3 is TGTGCCAGCAGCTTAGTTACGGCTAGCGAAAGTTACGAGCAGTACTTC.

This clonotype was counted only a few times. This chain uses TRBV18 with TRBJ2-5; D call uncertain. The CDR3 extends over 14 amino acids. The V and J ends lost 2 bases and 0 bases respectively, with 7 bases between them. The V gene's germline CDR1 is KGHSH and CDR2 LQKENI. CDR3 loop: CASSPSPNQETQYF. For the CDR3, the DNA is TGTGCCAGCTCACCAAGCCCAAACCAAGAGACCCAGTACTTC. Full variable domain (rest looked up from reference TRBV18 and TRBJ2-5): NAGVMQNPRHLVRRRGQEARLRCSPMKGHSHVYWYRQLPEEGLKFMVYLQKENIIDESGMPKERFSAEFPKEGPSILRIQQVVRGDSAAYFCASSPSPNQETQYFGPGTRLLVL.

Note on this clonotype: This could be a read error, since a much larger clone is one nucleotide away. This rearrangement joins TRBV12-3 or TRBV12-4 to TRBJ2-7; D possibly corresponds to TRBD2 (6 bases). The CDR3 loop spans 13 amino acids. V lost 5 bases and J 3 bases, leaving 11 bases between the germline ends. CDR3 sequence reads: CASSVREDYEQYF. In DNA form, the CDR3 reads TGTGCCAGCAGTGTAAGGGAGGACTACGAGCAGTACTTC.

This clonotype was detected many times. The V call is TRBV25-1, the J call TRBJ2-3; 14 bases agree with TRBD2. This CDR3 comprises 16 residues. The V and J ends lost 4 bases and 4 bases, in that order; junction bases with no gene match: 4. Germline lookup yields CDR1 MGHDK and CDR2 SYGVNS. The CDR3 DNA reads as TGTGCCAGCAGTGTCGGGACTAGCGGGAGAGCAGATACGCAGTATTTT. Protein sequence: CASSVGTSGRADTQYF. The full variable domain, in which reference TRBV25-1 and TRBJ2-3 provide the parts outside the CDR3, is EADIYQTPRYLVIGTGKKITLECSQTMGHDKMYWYQQDPGMELHLIHYSYGVNSTEKGDLSSESTVSRIRTEHFPLTLESARPSHTSQYLCASSVGTSGRADTQYFGPGTRLTVL.